These 21 T cell receptor beta chains share one sample of origin, sequenced in a study of blood T cell repertoires in COVID-19. TCRdb's copy holds only in-frame clones and misses some; the assay was immunoSEQ multiplex PCR. The sample consists of 150,000 to 200,000 clones, approximately 85% of them appearing once. Source material: peripheral blood. The source of these receptors is a human donor with active or convalescent COVID-19. The donor label of this sample is uncertain.

This clone was found a few times. The genes are TRBV10-1 and TRBJ2-3; possibly TRBD2 for D (5 bases). Deletions cut 2 bases from V and 2 bases from J, with 14 bases between. This CDR3 spans 16 amino acids. CDR1 and CDR2 (germline): WNHNN, SYGVQD (reference sequence). The CDR3 DNA is TGCGCCAGCAGTGAGGGGCCGGGAAACTTCACAGATACGCAGTATTTT. Translating gives CASSEGPGNFTDTQYF.

This clone has only one observation. J is TRBJ2-5 and V is TRBV10-1, with D maybe TRBD1 (7 bases). From germline, CDR1 is WNHNN and CDR2 SYGVQD (reference sequence). The CDR3 length is 14 residues. Trimming left V 4 bases short and J 2 bases short, with 11 bases between. CDR3 nucleotides: TGCGCCAGCAGTGGGGGGGACAGTCAAGAGACCCAGTACTTC. It specifies CASSGGDSQETQYF.

This clone was seen only once. The chain recombines TRBV7-2 with TRBJ2-5; D call uncertain. CDR1 is SGHTA, CDR2 FQGNSA, per germline. Trimming shortened V by 5 bases and J by 1 base, and 11 bases separated the two germline ends. The CDR3 spans 14 residues. The CDR3 DNA is TGTGCCAGCAGCCGGGTTCTTCTCCAAGAGACCCAGTACTTC. It translates to CASSRVLLQETQYF.

The rearrangement uses TRBV6-5 and TRBJ1-3, with D unclear. The V and J ends lost 0 bases and 0 bases respectively, with 9 bases between them. Looked up from germline, CDR1 is MNHEY and CDR2 is SVGAGI. The CDR3 totals 16 residues. The CDR3 coding sequence is TGTGCCAGCAGTTACTCGAGGGCAGTCTCTGGAAACACCATATATTTT. Translation: CASSYSRAVSGNTIYF.

V gene TRBV28 combines with J gene TRBJ2-1, with D possibly being TRBD2 (7 bases). V lost 10 bases, J lost 2 bases, and 18 bases lay in between. The CDR3 totals 15 residues. The germline V gene encodes CDR1 MDHEN and CDR2 SYDVKM. The CDR3 region has the DNA TGTGCCAACTCCCGGGTGCGGGGGCCCTACAATGAGCAGTTCTTC. Translating it yields CANSRVRGPYNEQFF.

The rearrangement links TRBV5-1 to TRBJ1-1; no definite D call. CDR1 is SGHRS and CDR2 is YFSETQ in the germline V gene. The length of the CDR3 is 12 residues. Between the trimmed V and J ends, which lost 0 bases and 6 bases, there was a span of 6 bases. CDR3 amino acids: CASSLGEAEAFF. CDR3 DNA: TGCGCCAGCAGCTTGGGGGAGGCTGAAGCTTTCTTT.

The chain is built from TRBV7-9 and TRBJ1-1; D possibly corresponds to TRBD1 (5 bases). The CDR3 length is 13 residues. V dropped 7 bases and J dropped 2 bases, with 11 bases sitting between them. CDR1 is SEHNR and CDR2 is FQNEAQ in the germline V gene (reference sequence). CDR3 residues: CASTVTDNTEAFF. The DNA for the CDR3 is TGTGCCAGCACAGTGACAGACAACACTGAAGCTTTCTTT.

In this sample, this clone turned up once. The chain is built from TRBV4-1 and TRBJ1-5; D gene uncertain. CDR3 size: 16 residues. Trimming removed 1 base at V and 5 bases at J, with 15 bases between. Germline V gene lookup returns CDR1 MGHRA and CDR2 YSYEKL. Here the CDR3 reads CASSQGSTGSHQPQHF. CDR3 bases: TGCGCCAGCAGCCAAGGATCCACGGGGTCCCATCAGCCCCAGCATTTT.

This clone appeared a single time. As DNA, the CDR3 is TGTGCCACGACAGGACTGATGAACACTGAAGCTTTCTTT. The encoded protein is CATTGLMNTEAFF. The chain links TRBV2 to TRBJ1-1, with TRBD1 as a possible D gene (6 bases). Trimming left V 10 bases short and J 0 bases short, with 12 bases between. CDR1 is SNHLY, CDR2 FYNNEI, per germline. This CDR3 spans 13 amino acids.

This clone came up many times. This rearrangement joins TRBV7-2 to TRBJ2-4; the D gene is possibly TRBD2 (5 bases). Germline CDR1 SGHTA, CDR2 FQGNSA. V lost 1 base, J lost 9 bases, and 16 bases lay in between. This CDR3 spans 15 amino acids. CDR3 sequence (DNA): TGTGCCAGCAGCTTAGAGACGGCCTTCGCGGGCATTCAGTACTTC. Translating it yields CASSLETAFAGIQYF.

This chain joins TRBV5-4 and TRBJ1-1, with unresolved D. CDR1 is SGHNT, CDR2 YYREEE, per germline (reference sequence). V was shortened by 3 bases and J by 4 bases, with 4 bases between the two germline ends. This CDR3 is built from 11 residues. CDR3 sequence reads: CASSSSTEAFF. The CDR3, as DNA: TGTGCCAGCAGCTCGTCCACTGAAGCTTTCTTT.

The V call is TRBV2, the J call TRBJ2-1; 7 bases fit TRBD2. The CDR3 is made up of 15 amino acids. V shed 10 bases and J 0 bases; nucleotides not matched to a gene: 9. Per the germline V gene, CDR1 is SNHLY and CDR2 is FYNNEI. CDR3 amino acids: CAIFRGGRSYNEQFF. The CDR3 DNA reads as TGTGCCATCTTTCGCGGGGGTCGCTCCTACAATGAGCAGTTCTTC.

This clone was detected only a few times. The V gene is TRBV15, the J gene TRBJ1-5; D is possibly TRBD1 (5 bases). The CDR3 extends over 16 amino acids. Trimming pared 0 bases from V and 0 bases from J, leaving 9 bases between. In germline, CDR1 is LNHNV, CDR2 YYDKDF (reference sequence). CDR3 sequence reads: CATSREDSYSNQPQHF. The DNA of the CDR3 is TGTGCCACCAGCAGAGAAGACAGCTATAGCAATCAGCCCCAGCATTTT.

The chain combines TRBV9 with TRBJ1-1, with a possible D match to TRBD1 (5 bases). CDR1 is SGDLS, CDR2 YYNGEE, per germline. Trimming took off 2 bases at V and 4 bases at J, with 15 bases between the two ends. The CDR3 length is 15 residues. The CDR3 DNA follows: TGTGCCAGCAGCGTCGACGGTGGAAGGGGCACTGAAGCTTTCTTT. Amino acid sequence: CASSVDGGRGTEAFF.

J is TRBJ1-3 and V is TRBV7-9; 8 nucleotides line up with TRBD1. Germline CDR1 SEHNR, CDR2 FQNEAQ (reference sequence). The CDR3 is made up of 15 amino acids. V trimming: 2 bases; J trimming: 5 bases; junction bases outside the gene matches: 5. The CDR3 sequence: CASSLRGQVRNTIYF. The CDR3 coding sequence is TGTGCCAGCAGCTTAAGGGGACAGGTGCGAAACACCATATATTTT.

The chain joins TRBV6-2 or TRBV6-3 to TRBJ2-4; D is possibly TRBD2 (6 bases). V lost 0 bases to trimming and J lost 0 bases, with 9 bases between them. Per the germline V gene, CDR1 is MNHEY and CDR2 is SVGEGT. The CDR3 length is 16 residues. CDR3 in amino acids: CASSYSTEGAKNIQYF. In DNA form, the CDR3 reads TGTGCCAGCAGTTACTCGACGGAGGGAGCCAAAAACATTCAGTACTTC.

The gene calls are TRBV7-2 and TRBJ2-1; D is perhaps TRBD2 (5 bases). With 3 bases removed from V and 9 bases from J, the gap between germline ends came to 6 bases. Germline V lookup: CDR1 SGHTA, CDR2 FQGNSA. The CDR3 sequence is 11 residues long. The CDR3 DNA reads as TGTGCCAGCAGCTTTGGAGGTGAGCAGTTCTTC. Protein: CASSFGGEQFF.

V is TRBV29-1 and J is TRBJ1-1, with D possibly TRBD1 on 6 matching bases. Trimming removed 4 bases from V and 0 bases from J, with 9 bases in between. The CDR3 loop spans 13 amino acids. Germline V CDR1 and CDR2: SQVTM, ANQGSEA. In DNA form, the CDR3 reads TGCAGCGTTGTTAGGGGGTTGAACACTGAAGCTTTCTTT. As protein: CSVVRGLNTEAFF.

The chain links TRBV5-1 to TRBJ2-5, with D perhaps matching TRBD1 (5 bases). Germline V lookup: CDR1 SGHRS, CDR2 YFSETQ. V was trimmed by 4 bases and J by 1 base, leaving 11 bases between them. The length of the CDR3 is 14 residues. The CDR3 region is CASSRDSSQETQYF. In nucleotides, the CDR3 is TGCGCCAGCAGCAGAGACAGCAGCCAAGAGACCCAGTACTTC.

This clone was counted a single time. The chain uses TRBV14 and TRBJ2-3; D is ambiguous. V shed 2 bases and J shed 2 bases, with 17 bases lying between them. The CDR3 is made up of 17 amino acids. Germline V CDR1 and CDR2: SGHDN, FVKESK. The CDR3 DNA reads TGTGCCAGCAGCCAAAGCTTCCCGCTGGCGGCCACAGATACGCAGTATTTT. Its translation: CASSQSFPLAATDTQYF.

This clone was found once. Other DNA sequences from this sample encode an identical CDR3 as well. The chain carries TRBV4-1 and TRBJ1-5; 7 bases are a match to TRBD1. V lost 1 base to trimming and J lost 1 base; unmatched junction nucleotides: 1. The CDR3 extends over 15 amino acids. Germline V gene lookup returns CDR1 MGHRA and CDR2 YSYEKL. CDR3: CASSQGTGSNQPQHF. For the CDR3, the DNA is TGCGCCAGCAGCCAAGGGACAGGAAGCAATCAGCCCCAGCATTTT.